This T cell receptor (beta chain) stems from a study of Tregs in tolerant kidney transplant recipients. Libraries were prepared by immunoSEQ multiplex PCR; TCRdb keeps only in-frame clonotypes and omits some of them. With tens of thousands of clones in the sample, the ten largest clones hold about 0.76%. The source was CD4+ T cells from blood, collected before the transplant. The TCR comes from a human donor who received a combined kidney and bone marrow transplant.

CDR3 residues: CASSPFGTGASDQPQHF. CDR3 DNA (partial): TGTGCCAGCTCACCATTCGGGACAGGGGCATCGGATCAGCCC. V usage is TRBV18 and J usage is TRBJ1-5; 10 nucleotides line up with TRBD1. The read terminates 3 residues ahead of where the CDR3 ends, so the germline J gene completes it. After removal of 2 bases from V and 5 bases from J, the junction contained 9 bases not matched to a gene. CDR3 length: 17 amino acids. CDR1 is KGHSH and CDR2 is LQKENI in the germline V gene.